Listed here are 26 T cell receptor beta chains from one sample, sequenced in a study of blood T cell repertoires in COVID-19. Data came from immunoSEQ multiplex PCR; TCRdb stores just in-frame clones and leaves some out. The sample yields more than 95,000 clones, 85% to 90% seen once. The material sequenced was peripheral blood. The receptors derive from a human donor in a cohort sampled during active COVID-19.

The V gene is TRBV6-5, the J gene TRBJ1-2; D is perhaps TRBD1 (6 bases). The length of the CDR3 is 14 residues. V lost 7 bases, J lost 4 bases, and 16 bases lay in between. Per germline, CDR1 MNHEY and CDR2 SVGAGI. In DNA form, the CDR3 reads TGTGCCAGCACCCTTCAAGGGGGTGGCTATGGCTACACCTTC. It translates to CASTLQGGGYGYTF.

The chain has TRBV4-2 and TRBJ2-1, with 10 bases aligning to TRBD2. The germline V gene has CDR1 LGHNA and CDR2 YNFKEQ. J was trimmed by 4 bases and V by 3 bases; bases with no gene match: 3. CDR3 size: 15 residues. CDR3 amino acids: CASSQSGGVYNEQFF. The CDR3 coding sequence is TGTGCCAGCAGCCAGAGCGGGGGGGTTTACAATGAGCAGTTCTTC.

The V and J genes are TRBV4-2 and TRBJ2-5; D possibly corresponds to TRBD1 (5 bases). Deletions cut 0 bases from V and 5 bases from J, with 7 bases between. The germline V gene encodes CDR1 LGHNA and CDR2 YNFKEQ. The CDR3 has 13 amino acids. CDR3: CASSQESGETQYF. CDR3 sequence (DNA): TGTGCCAGCAGCCAAGAGTCAGGGGAGACCCAGTACTTC.

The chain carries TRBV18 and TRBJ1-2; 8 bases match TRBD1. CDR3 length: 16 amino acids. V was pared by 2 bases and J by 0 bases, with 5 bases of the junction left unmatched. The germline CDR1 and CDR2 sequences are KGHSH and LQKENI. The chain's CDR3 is CASSPYRDRTNYGYTF. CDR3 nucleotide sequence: TGTGCCAGCTCACCATATCGGGACAGGACTAACTATGGCTACACCTTC.

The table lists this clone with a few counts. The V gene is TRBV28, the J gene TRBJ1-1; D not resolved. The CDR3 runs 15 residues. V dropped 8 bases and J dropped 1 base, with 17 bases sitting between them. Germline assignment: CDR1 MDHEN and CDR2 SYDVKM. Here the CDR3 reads CASSYPGATNTEAFF. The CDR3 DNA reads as TGTGCCAGCTCCTACCCGGGAGCGACGAACACTGAAGCTTTCTTT. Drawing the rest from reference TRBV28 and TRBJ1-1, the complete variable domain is DVKVTQSSRYLVKRTGEKVFLECVQDMDHENMFWYRQDPGLGLRLIYFSYDVKMKEKGDIPEGYSVSREKKERFSLILESASTNQTSMYLCASSYPGATNTEAFFGQGTRLTVV.

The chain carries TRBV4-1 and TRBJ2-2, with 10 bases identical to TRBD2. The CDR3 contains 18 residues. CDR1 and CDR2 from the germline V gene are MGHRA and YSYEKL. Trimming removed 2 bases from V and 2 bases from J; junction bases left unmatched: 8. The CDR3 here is CASSQLAGANLNTGELFF. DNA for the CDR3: TGCGCCAGCAGCCAACTAGCGGGGGCGAACCTCAACACCGGGGAGCTGTTTTTT.

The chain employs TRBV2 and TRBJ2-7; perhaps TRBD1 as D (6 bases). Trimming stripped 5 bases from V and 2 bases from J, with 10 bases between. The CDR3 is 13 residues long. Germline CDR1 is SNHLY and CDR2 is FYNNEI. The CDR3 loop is CASSRGQTYEQYF. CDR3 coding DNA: TGTGCCAGCAGTCGCGGACAGACCTACGAGCAGTACTTC.

As DNA, the CDR3 is TGCAGTGCTAGTCCCTACAGGGGGACAGGGATCGGTCAGCCCCAGCATTTT. This gives the protein CSASPYRGTGIGQPQHF. The chain recombines TRBV20-1 with TRBJ1-5, with TRBD1 identical over 9 bases. This CDR3 is 17 amino acids long. The trim removed 3 bases at V and 6 bases at J, leaving 15 bases unmatched. Germline CDR1 is DFQATT and CDR2 is SNEGSKA (reference sequence).

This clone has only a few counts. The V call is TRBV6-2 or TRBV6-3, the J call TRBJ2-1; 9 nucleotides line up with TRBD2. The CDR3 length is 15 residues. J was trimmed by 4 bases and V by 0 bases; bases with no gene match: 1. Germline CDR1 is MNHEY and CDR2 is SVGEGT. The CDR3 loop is CASSYSAGGYNEQFF. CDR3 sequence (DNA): TGTGCCAGCAGTTACTCGGCGGGAGGGTACAATGAGCAGTTCTTC.

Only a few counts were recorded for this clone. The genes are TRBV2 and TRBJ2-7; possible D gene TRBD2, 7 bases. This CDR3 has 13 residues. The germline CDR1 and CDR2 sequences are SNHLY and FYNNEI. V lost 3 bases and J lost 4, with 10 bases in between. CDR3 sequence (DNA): TGTGCCAGCAGTGACAGGGGAGGGTACGAGCAGTACTTC. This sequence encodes CASSDRGGYEQYF.

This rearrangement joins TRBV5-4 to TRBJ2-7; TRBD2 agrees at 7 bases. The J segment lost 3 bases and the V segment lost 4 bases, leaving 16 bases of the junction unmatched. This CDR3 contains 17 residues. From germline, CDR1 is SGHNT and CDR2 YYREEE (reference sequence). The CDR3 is CASSLKYSGAALYEQYF. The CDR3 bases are TGTGCCAGCAGCCTAAAATACAGCGGGGCGGCTCTCTACGAGCAGTACTTC.

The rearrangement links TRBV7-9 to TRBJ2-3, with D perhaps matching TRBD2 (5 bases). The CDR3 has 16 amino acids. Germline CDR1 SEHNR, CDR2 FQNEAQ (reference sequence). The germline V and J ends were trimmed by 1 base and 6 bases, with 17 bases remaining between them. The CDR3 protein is CASSLGSGVGADTQYF. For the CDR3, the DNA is TGTGCCAGCAGCTTAGGATCCGGGGTGGGCGCGGATACGCAGTATTTT.

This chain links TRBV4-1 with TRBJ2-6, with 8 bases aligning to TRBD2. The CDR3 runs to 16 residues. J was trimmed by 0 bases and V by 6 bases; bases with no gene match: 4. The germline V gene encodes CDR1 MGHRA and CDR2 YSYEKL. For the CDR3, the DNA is TGCGCCAGCAGTGCGGGGGGCCTCTCTGGGGCCAACGTCCTGACTTTC. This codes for CASSAGGLSGANVLTF.

The CDR3 nucleotides read TGCGCCAGCAGCCTAGATTACCGGGGGGATGAGCAGTTCTTC. It specifies CASSLDYRGDEQFF. The chain couples TRBV5-1 to TRBJ2-1, with 7 nucleotides matching TRBD2. The V gene end was trimmed by 4 bases and the J gene end by 8 bases; junction bases not matched to a gene: 9. Germline V gene lookup returns CDR1 SGHRS and CDR2 YFSETQ. The CDR3 runs 14 residues.

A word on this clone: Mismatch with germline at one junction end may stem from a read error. The CDR3 region has the DNA TGTGCCGGCAGCAGAACAGGGGGTGGCGAGCAGTACTTC. It translates to CAGSRTGGGEQYF. This sequence joins TRBV14 and TRBJ2-7; 8 bases map to TRBD1. Germline CDR1 reads SGHDN; CDR2 reads FVKESK. This CDR3 has 13 amino acids.

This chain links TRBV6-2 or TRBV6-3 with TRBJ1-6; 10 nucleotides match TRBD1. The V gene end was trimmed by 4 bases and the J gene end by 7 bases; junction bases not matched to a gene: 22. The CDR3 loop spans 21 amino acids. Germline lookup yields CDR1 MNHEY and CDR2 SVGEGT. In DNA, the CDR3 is TGTGCCAGCAGTTTCTACAATACCGGGACAGGGGATTCTTTTAAAAATTCACCCCTCCACTTT. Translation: CASSFYNTGTGDSFKNSPLHF.

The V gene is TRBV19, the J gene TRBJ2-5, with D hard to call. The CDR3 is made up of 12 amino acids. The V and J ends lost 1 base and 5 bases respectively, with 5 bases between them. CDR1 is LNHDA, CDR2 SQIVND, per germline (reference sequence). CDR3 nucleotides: TGTGCCAGTAGTATAGGGGCCGAGACCCAGTACTTC. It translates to CASSIGAETQYF.

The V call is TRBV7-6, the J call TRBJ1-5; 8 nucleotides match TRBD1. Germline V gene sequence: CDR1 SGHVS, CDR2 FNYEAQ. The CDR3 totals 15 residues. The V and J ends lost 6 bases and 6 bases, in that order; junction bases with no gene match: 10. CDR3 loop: CASSPQGATSQPQHF. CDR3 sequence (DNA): TGTGCCAGCAGTCCTCAGGGGGCTACATCTCAGCCCCAGCATTTT.

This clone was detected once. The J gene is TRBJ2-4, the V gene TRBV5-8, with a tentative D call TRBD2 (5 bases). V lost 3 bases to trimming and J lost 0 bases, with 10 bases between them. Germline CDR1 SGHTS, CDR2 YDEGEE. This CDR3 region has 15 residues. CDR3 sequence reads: CASSWSGLAKNIQYF. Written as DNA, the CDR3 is TGTGCCAGCAGCTGGAGCGGACTAGCCAAAAACATTCAGTACTTC.

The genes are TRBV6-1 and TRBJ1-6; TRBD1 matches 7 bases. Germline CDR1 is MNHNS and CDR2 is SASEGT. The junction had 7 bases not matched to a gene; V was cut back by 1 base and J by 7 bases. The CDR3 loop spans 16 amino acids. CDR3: CASSEGQGIGNSPLHF. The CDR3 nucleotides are TGTGCCAGCAGTGAAGGACAGGGAATTGGCAATTCACCCCTCCACTTT.

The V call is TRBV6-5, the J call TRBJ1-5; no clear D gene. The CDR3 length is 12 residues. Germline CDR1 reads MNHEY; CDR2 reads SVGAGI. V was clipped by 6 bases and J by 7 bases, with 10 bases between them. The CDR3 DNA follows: TGTGCCAGCAGAGGAGGGAACCAGCCCCAGCATTTT. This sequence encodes CASRGGNQPQHF.

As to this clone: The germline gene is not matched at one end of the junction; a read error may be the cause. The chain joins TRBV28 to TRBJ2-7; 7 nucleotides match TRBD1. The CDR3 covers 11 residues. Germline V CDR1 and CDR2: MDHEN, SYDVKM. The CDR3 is CASSSTGWFHF. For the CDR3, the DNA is TGTGCCAGCAGTTCGACAGGGTGGTTTCACTTC.

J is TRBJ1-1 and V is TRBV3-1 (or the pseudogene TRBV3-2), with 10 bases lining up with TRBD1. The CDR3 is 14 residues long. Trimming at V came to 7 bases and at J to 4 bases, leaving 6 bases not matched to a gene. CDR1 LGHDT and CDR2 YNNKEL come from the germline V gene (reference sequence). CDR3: CASNPGQGITEAFF. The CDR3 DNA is TGTGCCAGCAACCCGGGACAGGGGATCACTGAAGCTTTCTTT.

In nucleotides, the CDR3 is TGTGCCAGCAGCAACTCTCACCAGAGACTAGGGTCTGGGAATGAGCAGTTCTTC. Its protein is CASSNSHQRLGSGNEQFF. The V gene is TRBV21-1, the J gene TRBJ2-1; the D call in the table, TRBD2, was not verified against the DNA. TRBV21-1 is given as a pseudogene. The CDR3 has 18 amino acids.

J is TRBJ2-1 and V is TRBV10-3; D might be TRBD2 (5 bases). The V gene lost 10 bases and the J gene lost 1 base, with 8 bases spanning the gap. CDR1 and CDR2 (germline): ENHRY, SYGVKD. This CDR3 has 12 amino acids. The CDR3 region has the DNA TGTGCCACTGGGGAGTCCTACAATGAGCAGTTCTTC. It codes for CATGESYNEQFF.

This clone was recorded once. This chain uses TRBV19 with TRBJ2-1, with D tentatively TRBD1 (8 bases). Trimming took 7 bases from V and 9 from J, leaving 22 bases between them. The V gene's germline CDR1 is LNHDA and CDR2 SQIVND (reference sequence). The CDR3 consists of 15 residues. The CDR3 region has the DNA TGTGCCAGTAAAAAGACAGGGGAGGGGATGGGTGAGCAGTTCTTC. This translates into CASKKTGEGMGEQFF.